This T cell receptor beta chain is from a study of T cell changes during pregnancy in multiple sclerosis. Repertoires were generated with immunoSEQ multiplex PCR, while TCRdb's copy carries only in-frame clones and drops some. Found here are some 36,000 clones, approximately 90% of them singletons; the top ten hold around 4.5%. Trimming took 7 bases from V and 6 from J, leaving 18 bases between them. Germline V lookup: CDR1 MNHEY, CDR2 SVGAGI. This CDR3 region has 14 residues. The chain uses TRBV6-5 and TRBJ1-1; maybe TRBD1 (5 bases). Sample: peripheral blood, taken in the second trimester of pregnancy. The sequence derives from a female donor in good health, enrolled as a control in a pregnancy study. The CDR3: CASTAEGIRAEAFF. DNA of the CDR3: TGTGCCAGCACCGCGGAGGGGATTAGGGCTGAAGCTTTCTTT.